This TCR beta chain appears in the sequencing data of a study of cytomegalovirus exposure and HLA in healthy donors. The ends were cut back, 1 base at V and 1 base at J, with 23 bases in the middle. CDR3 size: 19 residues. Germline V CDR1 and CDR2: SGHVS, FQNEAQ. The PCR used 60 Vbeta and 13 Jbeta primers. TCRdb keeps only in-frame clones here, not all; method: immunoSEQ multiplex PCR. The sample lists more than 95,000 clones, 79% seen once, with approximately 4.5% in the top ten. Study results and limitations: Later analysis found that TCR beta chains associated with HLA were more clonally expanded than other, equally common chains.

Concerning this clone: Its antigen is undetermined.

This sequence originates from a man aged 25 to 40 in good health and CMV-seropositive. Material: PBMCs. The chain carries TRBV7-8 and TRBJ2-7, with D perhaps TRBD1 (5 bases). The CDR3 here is CASSLGSTENLIPSYEQYF. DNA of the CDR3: TGTGCCAGCAGCTTAGGTTCGACAGAGAACCTAATTCCTTCCTACGAGCAGTACTTC.